Each of the 17 T cell receptor beta chains below was sequenced from the same sample in a study of T cells in Graves' hyperthyroidism and ophthalmopathy. There were TCR beta CDR3 regions amplified from RNA transcripts. First-round RT-PCR with HTBI primers amplified the TCR CDR3 region. One entry per CDR3 protein results from TCRdb running MiXCR on the multiplex PCR reads. The data show about 460,000 distinct CDR3 sequences, with 20% to 25% seen just once and about 49% held by the top ten. Material: blood. These receptor sequences come from a woman between 65 and 79 years old with Graves' ophthalmopathy.

This chain connects TRBV27 to TRBJ2-1, with D possibly being TRBD2 (6 bases). Germline V lookup: CDR1 MNHEY, CDR2 SMNVEV (reference sequence). V lost 3 bases, J lost 4 bases, and 22 bases lay in between. The CDR3 spans 18 residues. CDR3 region: CASSFRAYSGSPYNEQFF. The CDR3, as DNA: TGTGCCAGCAGTTTCAGGGCGTATAGCGGAAGCCCTTACAATGAGCAGTTCTTC.

Ten or more counts support this clonotype. The chain joins TRBV3-1 to TRBJ2-7; perhaps TRBD1 as D (6 bases). Per the germline V gene, CDR1 is LGHDT and CDR2 is YNNKEL (reference sequence). This CDR3 contains 15 residues. Trimming left V 5 bases short and J 6 bases short, with 20 bases between. CDR3 sequence (DNA): TGTGCCAGCAGCTCCGTCGGATCAGGGGTTGGCGAGCAGTACTTC. It translates to CASSSVGSGVGEQYF.

The chain joins TRBV4-3 to TRBJ2-3; TRBD2 matches 11 bases. Germline lookup yields CDR1 LGHNA and CDR2 YSLEER. The CDR3 runs 16 residues. V was clipped by 3 bases and J by 6 bases; unmatched bases: 8. The CDR3 region has the DNA TGCGCCAGCAGCCAGGAACTAGCGGGAGTCGGTGATACGCAGTATTTT. Translated, it gives CASSQELAGVGDTQYF.

V gene TRBV30 combines with J gene TRBJ2-2; D is unresolved. This CDR3 comprises 13 residues. The V end lost 4 bases, the J end lost 5 bases, and 11 bases lay between the germline ends. The germline CDR1 and CDR2 sequences are GTSNPN and SVGIG (reference sequence). This chain's CDR3 is CAWTGHATGELFF. CDR3 bases: TGTGCCTGGACGGGCCACGCTACCGGGGAGCTGTTTTTT. Supplemented by reference TRBV30 and TRBJ2-2, the full variable domain reads SQTIHQWPATLVQPVGSPLSLECTVEGTSNPNLYWYRQAAGRGLQLLFYSVGIGQISSEVPQNLSASRPQDRQFILSSKKLLLSDSGFYLCAWTGHATGELFFGEGSRLTVL.

The genes are TRBV20-1 and TRBJ1-4, with 9 bases that match TRBD1. After removal of 5 bases from V and 7 bases from J, the junction contained 5 bases not matched to a gene. Germline V gene lookup returns CDR1 DFQATT and CDR2 SNEGSKA (reference sequence). The CDR3 spans 13 residues. The CDR3 spells CSASGQGSEKLFF. The CDR3 region has the DNA TGCAGTGCTTCGGGACAGGGTAGTGAAAAACTGTTTTTT.

The genes are TRBV15 and TRBJ2-7, with 9 bases identical to TRBD2. In germline, CDR1 is LNHNV, CDR2 YYDKDF (reference sequence). The V and J ends lost 10 bases and 5 bases, in that order; junction bases with no gene match: 9. The CDR3 extends over 13 amino acids. The CDR3 reads CAIRRTSAHEQYF. In DNA, the CDR3 is TGTGCCATCCGAAGGACTAGCGCGCACGAGCAGTACTTC. The full variable domain, rest sourced from reference TRBV15 and TRBJ2-7, is DAMVIQNPRYQVTQFGKPVTLSCSQTLNHNVMYWYQQKSSQAPKLLFHYYDKDFNNEADTPDNFQSRRPNTSFCFLDIRSPGLGDTAMYLCAIRRTSAHEQYFGPGTRLTVT.

This clonotype turned up a few times. One end of the junction varies from germline; a read error may be responsible. The chain uses TRBV5-1 and TRBJ2-3; no definite D call. Germline values: CDR1 SGHRS, CDR2 YFSETQ. The CDR3 has 12 amino acids. This chain's CDR3 is CAGSLYTDTQYF. The DNA for the CDR3 is TGCGCCGGCAGCTTGTACACAGATACGCAGTATTTT. The whole variable domain, filled in from reference TRBV5-1 and TRBJ2-3, reads KAGVTQTPRYLIKTRGQQVTLSCSPISGHRSVSWYQQTPGQGLQFLFEYFSETQRNKGNFPGRFSGRQFSNSRSEMNVSTLELGDSALYLCAGSLYTDTQYFGPGTRLTVL.

This clonotype was picked up a small number of times. The rearrangement links TRBV30 to TRBJ1-5; D call uncertain. This CDR3 spans 13 amino acids. The V end lost 4 bases, the J end lost 3 bases, and 10 bases lay between the germline ends. Per germline, CDR1 GTSNPN and CDR2 SVGIG (reference sequence). The CDR3 DNA reads TGTGCCTGGAACAGCGCCCTCAATCAGCCCCAGCATTTT. Translating gives CAWNSALNQPQHF. The full variable domain, its missing parts supplied by reference TRBV30 and TRBJ1-5, is SQTIHQWPATLVQPVGSPLSLECTVEGTSNPNLYWYRQAAGRGLQLLFYSVGIGQISSEVPQNLSASRPQDRQFILSSKKLLLSDSGFYLCAWNSALNQPQHFGDGTRLSIL.

The sample holds a few counts of this clonotype. This chain joins TRBV20-1 and TRBJ2-7; 9 bases match TRBD2. The CDR3 runs 12 residues. V lost 2 bases to trimming and J lost 6 bases; unmatched junction nucleotides: 2. CDR1 is DFQATT, CDR2 SNEGSKA, per germline (reference sequence). Here the CDR3 DNA reads TGCAGTGCTAGAACTAGCGGGTTCGAGCAGTACTTC. Residues: CSARTSGFEQYF.

CDR3 loop: CASSPLRGNEKLFF. In DNA form, the CDR3 reads TGTGCCAGCTCACCACTCAGGGGGAATGAAAAACTGTTTTTT. This sequence joins TRBV18 and TRBJ1-4; 7 positions agree with TRBD1. Per germline, CDR1 KGHSH and CDR2 LQKENI. With 1 base clipped from V and 5 bases from J, the junction kept 1 base outside the gene matches. The CDR3 is 14 residues long. Variable domain in full (rest from reference TRBV18 and TRBJ1-4): NAGVMQNPRHLVRRRGQEARLRCSPMKGHSHVYWYRQLPEEGLKFMVYLQKENIIDESGMPKERFSAEFPKEGPSILRIQQVVRGDSAAYFCASSPLRGNEKLFFGSGTQLSVL.

This clonotype appeared once. The gene calls are TRBV7-2 and TRBJ2-5, with a weak D call TRBD1 (6 bases). The length of the CDR3 is 14 residues. Germline-derived CDR1 and CDR2 are SGHTA and FQGNSA. V lost 4 bases to trimming and J lost 7 bases, with 16 bases between them. This chain's CDR3 is CASSSHRELGTQYF. CDR3 DNA: TGTGCCAGCAGCTCCCACAGGGAGTTGGGGACCCAGTACTTC.

Only a few counts were recorded for this clonotype. The rearrangement uses TRBV14 and TRBJ1-6; D unresolved. Germline assignment: CDR1 SGHDN and CDR2 FVKESK. The CDR3 consists of 13 residues. V was trimmed by 5 bases and J by 7 bases, leaving 9 bases between them. CDR3 amino acids: CASSEVWNSPLHF. Here the CDR3 DNA reads TGTGCCAGCAGCGAGGTGTGGAATTCACCCCTCCACTTT.

The table lists this clonotype with a few counts. The rearrangement links TRBV24-1 to TRBJ1-1; maybe TRBD1 (6 bases). Trimming removed 1 base at V and 1 base at J, with 15 bases between. The CDR3 loop spans 17 amino acids. Per germline, CDR1 KGHDR and CDR2 SFDVKD. The CDR3 protein is CATSDFTGTKKNTEAFF. The CDR3 DNA reads as TGTGCCACCAGTGATTTTACAGGGACCAAGAAGAACACTGAAGCTTTCTTT.

V usage is TRBV5-6 and J usage is TRBJ1-1; tentative D call: TRBD1 (5 bases). Trimming removed 6 bases at V and 4 bases at J, with 13 bases between. The CDR3 extends over 13 amino acids. Germline CDR1 reads SGHDT; CDR2 reads YYEEEE. In nucleotides, the CDR3 is TGTGCCAGCACCCCGAGGGACGGCACTGAAGCTTTCTTT. Its translation: CASTPRDGTEAFF.

The chain is built from TRBV6-2 or TRBV6-3 and TRBJ1-1, with unresolved D. Trimming removed 4 bases at V and 3 bases at J, with 12 bases between. This CDR3 has 14 amino acids. Germline V lookup: CDR1 MNHEY, CDR2 SVGEGT. The CDR3 loop reads CASSCKGRDTEAFF. The CDR3 region has the DNA TGTGCCAGCAGTTGCAAGGGAAGGGACACTGAAGCTTTCTTT.

The chain is built from TRBV14 and TRBJ2-6; no definite D call. The CDR3 totals 14 residues. V lost 2 bases and J lost 2, with 4 bases in between. CDR1 and CDR2 (germline): SGHDN, FVKESK. For the CDR3, the DNA is TGTGCCAGCAGCCAACCAACTGGGGCCAACGTCCTGACTTTC. This gives the protein CASSQPTGANVLTF.

There are a few counts of this clonotype. This chain uses TRBV12-3 or TRBV12-4 with TRBJ2-7; possibly TRBD2 for D (5 bases). The V end lost 6 bases, the J end lost 6 bases, and 9 bases lay between the germline ends. There are 11 residues in the CDR3. The CDR3 bases are TGTGCCAGCAGGCGAGGGAGCGAGCAGTACTTC. It yields the protein CASRRGSEQYF.